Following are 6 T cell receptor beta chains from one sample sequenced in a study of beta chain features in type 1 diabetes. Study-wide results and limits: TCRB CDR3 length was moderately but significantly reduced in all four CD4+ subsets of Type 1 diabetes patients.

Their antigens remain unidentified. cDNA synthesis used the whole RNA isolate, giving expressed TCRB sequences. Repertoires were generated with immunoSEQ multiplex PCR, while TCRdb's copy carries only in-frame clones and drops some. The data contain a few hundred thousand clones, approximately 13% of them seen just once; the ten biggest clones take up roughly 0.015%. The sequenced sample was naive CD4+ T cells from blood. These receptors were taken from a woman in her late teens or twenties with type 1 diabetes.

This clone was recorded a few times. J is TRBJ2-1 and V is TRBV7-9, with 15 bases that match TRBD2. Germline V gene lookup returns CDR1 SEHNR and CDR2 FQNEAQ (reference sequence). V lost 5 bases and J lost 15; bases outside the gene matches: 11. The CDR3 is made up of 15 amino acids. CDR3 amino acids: CASSQPGLAGGGSFF. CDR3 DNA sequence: TGTGCCAGCAGCCAGCCGGGACTAGCGGGAGGCGGGTCGTTCTTC. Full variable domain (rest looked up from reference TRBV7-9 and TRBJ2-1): DTGVSQNPRHKITKRGQNVTFRCDPISEHNRLYWYRQTLGQGPEFLTYFQNEAQLEKSRLLSDRFSAERPKGSFSTLEIQRTEQGDSAMYLCASSQPGLAGGGSFFGPGTRLTVL.

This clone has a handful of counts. The CDR3 loop is CASSLAGTGNTGELFF. For the CDR3, the DNA is TGTGCCAGCAGTCTTGCCGGGACAGGGAACACCGGGGAGCTGTTTTTT. This chain connects TRBV5-6 to TRBJ2-2; TRBD1 matches at 8 bases. Trimming at V came to 5 bases and at J to 1 base, leaving 7 bases not matched to a gene. The CDR3 contains 16 residues. Germline assignment: CDR1 SGHDT and CDR2 YYEEEE.

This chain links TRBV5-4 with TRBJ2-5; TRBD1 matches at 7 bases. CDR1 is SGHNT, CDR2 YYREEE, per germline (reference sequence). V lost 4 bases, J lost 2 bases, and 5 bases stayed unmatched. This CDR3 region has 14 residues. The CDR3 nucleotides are TGTGCCAGCAGCCCCCGCAGGGGGCAAGAGACCCAGTACTTC. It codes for CASSPRRGQETQYF.

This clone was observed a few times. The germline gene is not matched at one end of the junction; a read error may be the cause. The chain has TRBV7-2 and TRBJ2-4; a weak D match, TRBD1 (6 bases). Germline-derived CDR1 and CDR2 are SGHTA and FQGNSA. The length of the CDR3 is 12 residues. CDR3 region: CASSLDHRVRHF. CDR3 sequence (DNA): TGTGCCAGCAGCTTGGACCACAGGGTACGGCACTTC.

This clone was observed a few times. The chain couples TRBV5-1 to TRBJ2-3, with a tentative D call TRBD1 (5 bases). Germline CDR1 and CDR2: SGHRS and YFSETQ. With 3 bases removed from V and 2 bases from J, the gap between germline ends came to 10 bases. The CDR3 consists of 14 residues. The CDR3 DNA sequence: TGCGCCAGCAGCTGGGCAGGGCCCACAGATACGCAGTATTTT. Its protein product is CASSWAGPTDTQYF.

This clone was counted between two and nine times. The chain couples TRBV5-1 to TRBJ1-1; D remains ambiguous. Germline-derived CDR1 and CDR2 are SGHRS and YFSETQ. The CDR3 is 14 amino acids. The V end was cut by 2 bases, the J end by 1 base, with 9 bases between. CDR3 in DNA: TGCGCCAGCAGCTTAAACGGGGAGAACACTGAAGCTTTCTTT. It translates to CASSLNGENTEAFF.